The rows below give T cell receptor beta chains drawn from one sample of a study of blood T cell repertoires in COVID-19. Using immunoSEQ multiplex PCR, the repertoire was profiled, and TCRdb retains in-frame clones only, with some absent. The data contain 99,000 or so clones, roughly 90% of them singletons. The specimen was peripheral blood. These receptors were obtained from a human donor in a cohort sampled during active COVID-19. The CDR3 runs from the conserved cysteine through the conserved F or W. Each record gives: CDR3 protein, CDR3 DNA, D gene, clone size, V gene, J gene. D genes are given only for firm matches. For some rows the clone size is stated as once, few or many, or as a class when expanded; others skip it.

cdr3_aa: CASRSGGRTDTQYF
cdr3_nt: TGTGCCAGCAGGTCGGGGGGCCGTACAGATACGCAGTATTTT
d_call: -
clone_size: -
v_call: TRBV7-2
j_call: TRBJ2-3

cdr3_aa: CASSSPSTDGRGGLDTIYF
cdr3_nt: TGTGCCAGCAGTTCACCCTCAACGGACGGCAGGGGAGGGCTGGACACCATATATTTT
d_call: -
clone_size: -
v_call: TRBV28
j_call: TRBJ1-3

cdr3_aa: CASSYGTSGRTDTQYF
cdr3_nt: TGCGCCAGCAGCTACGGGACTAGCGGGCGCACAGATACGCAGTATTTT
d_call: TRBD2
clone_size: once
v_call: TRBV5-1
j_call: TRBJ2-3

cdr3_aa: CASSQEGDRGTDTQYF
cdr3_nt: TGTGCCAGCAGCCAAGAAGGAGACAGGGGCACAGATACGCAGTATTTT
d_call: TRBD1
clone_size: -
v_call: TRBV3-1/TRBV3-2
j_call: TRBJ2-3

cdr3_aa: CASSHKQGIDIQYF
cdr3_nt: TGTGCCAGCAGCCATAAACAGGGGATTGACATTCAGTACTTC
d_call: TRBD1
clone_size: -
v_call: TRBV5-4
j_call: TRBJ2-4

cdr3_aa: CASSQPGQGAYEQYF
cdr3_nt: TGCGCCAGCAGCCAACCGGGACAGGGGGCCTACGAGCAGTACTTC
d_call: TRBD1
clone_size: once
v_call: TRBV4-1
j_call: TRBJ2-7

cdr3_aa: CASSISAGTASYNEQFF
cdr3_nt: TGTGCCAGTAGTATTTCGGCGGGGACGGCCTCCTACAATGAGCAGTTCTTC
d_call: -
clone_size: -
v_call: TRBV19
j_call: TRBJ2-1

cdr3_aa: CASSLDLGTSYFQFF
cdr3_nt: TGTGCCAGCAGCTTAGATTTAGGGACTAGCTATTTTCAGTTCTTC
d_call: TRBD2
clone_size: -
v_call: TRBV7-6
j_call: TRBJ2-1

cdr3_aa: CASSLGTGWTEAFF
cdr3_nt: TGTGCCAGCAGCCTTGGGACAGGGTGGACTGAAGCTTTCTTT
d_call: TRBD1
clone_size: -
v_call: TRBV6-5
j_call: TRBJ1-1

cdr3_aa: CASSVVEGQGEKLFF
cdr3_nt: TGTGCCAGCAGCGTAGTAGAAGGACAGGGTGAAAAACTGTTTTTT
d_call: TRBD1
clone_size: -
v_call: TRBV9
j_call: TRBJ1-4

cdr3_aa: CASSESSGIHTF
cdr3_nt: TGTGCCAGCAGTGAATCTTCAGGGATACACACCTTC
d_call: -
clone_size: once
v_call: TRBV2
j_call: TRBJ1-2

cdr3_aa: CASSLVGPLGADTQYF
cdr3_nt: TGTGCCAGCAGCTTGGTAGGACCTCTGGGAGCAGATACGCAGTATTTT
d_call: -
clone_size: -
v_call: TRBV5-6
j_call: TRBJ2-3

cdr3_aa: CASSLLTGHNEQFF
cdr3_nt: TGCGCCAGCAGCTTGCTGACAGGGCACAATGAGCAGTTCTTC
d_call: TRBD1
clone_size: -
v_call: TRBV5-1
j_call: TRBJ2-1

cdr3_aa: CATSRGGSGNYGYTF
cdr3_nt: TGTGCCACCAGCAGAGGAGGTAGTGGAAACTATGGCTACACCTTC
d_call: -
clone_size: -
v_call: TRBV15
j_call: TRBJ1-2

cdr3_aa: CASSSRDRLGEQYF
cdr3_nt: TGTGCCAGCAGTTCCCGGGACAGACTGGGCGAGCAGTACTTC
d_call: TRBD1
clone_size: -
v_call: TRBV27
j_call: TRBJ2-7

cdr3_aa: CASSRQGGAEAFF
cdr3_nt: TGTGCCAGCAGTAGACAGGGGGGCGCCGAAGCTTTCTTT
d_call: TRBD1
clone_size: -
v_call: TRBV28
j_call: TRBJ1-1

cdr3_aa: CASSLLGGRRDNEQFF
cdr3_nt: TGTGCCAGCAGTTTGCTGGGGGGGCGTCGGGACAATGAGCAGTTCTTC
d_call: -
clone_size: -
v_call: TRBV28
j_call: TRBJ2-1

cdr3_aa: CASRYRDTGRAFF
cdr3_nt: TGTGCCAGCAGATACCGGGACACCGGTAGGGCTTTCTTT
d_call: -
clone_size: -
v_call: TRBV2
j_call: TRBJ1-1

cdr3_aa: CASSLRIAGGPTIYEQYF
cdr3_nt: TGTGCCAGCAGCTTAAGAATAGCGGGAGGCCCTACCATCTACGAGCAGTACTTC
d_call: TRBD2
clone_size: -
v_call: TRBV7-2
j_call: TRBJ2-7

cdr3_aa: CASSQESLAGGSETQYF
cdr3_nt: TGCGCCAGCAGCCAAGAATCACTAGCGGGGGGCTCTGAGACCCAGTACTTC
d_call: TRBD2
clone_size: -
v_call: TRBV4-3
j_call: TRBJ2-5

cdr3_aa: CASSFGYYEQYF
cdr3_nt: TGTGCCAGCAGTTTCGGGTACTACGAGCAGTACTTC
d_call: -
clone_size: -
v_call: TRBV7-9
j_call: TRBJ2-7

cdr3_aa: CASSSQQGRGNEQFF
cdr3_nt: TGTGCCAGCAGCTCGCAACAGGGCAGGGGCAATGAGCAGTTCTTC
d_call: -
clone_size: -
v_call: TRBV7-3
j_call: TRBJ2-1

cdr3_aa: CASSLPSVPVNEQFF
cdr3_nt: TGTGCCAGCAGCCTACCTAGCGTTCCAGTCAATGAGCAGTTCTTC
d_call: -
clone_size: -
v_call: TRBV3-1/TRBV3-2
j_call: TRBJ2-1

cdr3_aa: CASSTEGLGYSNQPQHF
cdr3_nt: TGTGCCAGTAGTACAGAGGGACTGGGATACAGCAATCAGCCCCAGCATTTT
d_call: -
clone_size: -
v_call: TRBV19
j_call: TRBJ1-5

cdr3_aa: CASSQTGWETQYF
cdr3_nt: TGTGCCAGCAGCCAGACAGGGTGGGAGACCCAGTACTTC
d_call: TRBD1
clone_size: -
v_call: TRBV7-9
j_call: TRBJ2-5

cdr3_aa: CASSLGYRVFGEAFF
cdr3_nt: TGCGCCAGCAGCTTGGGATACAGGGTGTTTGGGGAAGCTTTCTTT
d_call: -
clone_size: -
v_call: TRBV5-1
j_call: TRBJ1-1

cdr3_aa: CASSLAGDETQYF
cdr3_nt: TGTGCCAGCAGCTTAGCAGGGGATGAGACCCAGTACTTC
d_call: -
clone_size: -
v_call: TRBV13
j_call: TRBJ2-5

cdr3_aa: CSVEDTSGGPGEQYF
cdr3_nt: TGCAGCGTTGAAGATACTAGCGGCGGACCGGGCGAGCAGTACTTC
d_call: TRBD2
clone_size: -
v_call: TRBV29-1
j_call: TRBJ2-7

cdr3_aa: CATSGSSYNEQFF
cdr3_nt: TGTGCCACCAGCGGGAGCTCCTACAATGAGCAGTTCTTC
d_call: TRBD2
clone_size: -
v_call: TRBV10-3
j_call: TRBJ2-1

cdr3_aa: CASSYWQGNEQFF
cdr3_nt: TGTGCCAGCAGTTATTGGCAGGGCAATGAGCAGTTCTTC
d_call: -
clone_size: -
v_call: TRBV6-6
j_call: TRBJ2-1

cdr3_aa: CASSLGTSVNNEQFF
cdr3_nt: TGTGCCAGCAGCCTGGGGACTAGCGTAAACAATGAGCAGTTCTTC
d_call: TRBD2
clone_size: -
v_call: TRBV5-4
j_call: TRBJ2-1

cdr3_aa: CASSLTPRKNTIYF
cdr3_nt: TGTGCCAGCAGTTTAACGCCCAGAAAGAACACCATATATTTT
d_call: -
clone_size: -
v_call: TRBV28
j_call: TRBJ1-3

cdr3_aa: CASSQGQGYSGELFF
cdr3_nt: TGCGCCAGCAGCCAAGGACAGGGATACTCCGGGGAGCTGTTTTTT
d_call: TRBD1
clone_size: -
v_call: TRBV4-3
j_call: TRBJ2-2

cdr3_aa: CASSRGGGVHGYTF
cdr3_nt: TGTGCCAGCAGCCGGGGGGGAGGAGTCCATGGCTACACCTTC
d_call: -
clone_size: -
v_call: TRBV3-1/TRBV3-2
j_call: TRBJ1-2

cdr3_aa: CASSQAGPYEQYF
cdr3_nt: TGTGCCAGCAGCCAAGCTGGGCCCTACGAGCAGTACTTC
d_call: -
clone_size: -
v_call: TRBV14
j_call: TRBJ2-7

cdr3_aa: CAISRTSGSYEQYF
cdr3_nt: TGTGCCATCAGCAGGACTAGCGGTTCCTACGAGCAGTACTTC
d_call: TRBD2
clone_size: -
v_call: TRBV10-3
j_call: TRBJ2-7

cdr3_aa: CASSSQGLVVGTFF
cdr3_nt: TGTGCCAGCAGCTCACAAGGACTAGTCGTCGGAACGTTCTTC
d_call: TRBD2
clone_size: -
v_call: TRBV13
j_call: TRBJ2-1

cdr3_aa: CSITTGAGYTF
cdr3_nt: TGCAGCATCACGACAGGGGCCGGCTACACCTTC
d_call: TRBD1
clone_size: -
v_call: TRBV29-1
j_call: TRBJ1-2

cdr3_aa: CATSRGQNNEKLFF
cdr3_nt: TGTGCCACCAGCAGAGGACAAAATAATGAAAAACTGTTTTTT
d_call: -
clone_size: -
v_call: TRBV15
j_call: TRBJ1-4

cdr3_aa: CASSRPGVAGVEKLFF
cdr3_nt: TGTGCCAGCTCACGACCGGGAGTGGCGGGTGTTGAAAAACTGTTTTTT
d_call: -
clone_size: -
v_call: TRBV18
j_call: TRBJ1-4

cdr3_aa: CAWNSGQGFNEQFF
cdr3_nt: TGTGCCTGGAACTCGGGACAGGGGTTCAATGAGCAGTTCTTC
d_call: TRBD1
clone_size: -
v_call: TRBV30
j_call: TRBJ2-1

cdr3_aa: CASSFRQGRSSYEQYF
cdr3_nt: TGTGCCAGCAGCTTCCGACAGGGTCGATCCTCCTACGAGCAGTACTTC
d_call: TRBD1
clone_size: -
v_call: TRBV7-2
j_call: TRBJ2-7

cdr3_aa: CASSQGPGLGNTEAFF
cdr3_nt: TGTGCCAGCAGCCAAGGACCCGGCCTAGGGAACACTGAAGCTTTCTTT
d_call: -
clone_size: once
v_call: TRBV4-2
j_call: TRBJ1-1

cdr3_aa: CASSPQGIISGNTIYF
cdr3_nt: TGTGCCAGCAGCCCACAGGGGATTATCTCTGGAAACACCATATATTTT
d_call: TRBD1
clone_size: -
v_call: TRBV13
j_call: TRBJ1-3

cdr3_aa: CASSVGGRADNEQFF
cdr3_nt: TGTGCCAGCAGCGTAGGCGGGAGGGCCGATAATGAGCAGTTCTTC
d_call: TRBD2
clone_size: -
v_call: TRBV9
j_call: TRBJ2-1

cdr3_aa: CASSIGQRSNQPQHF
cdr3_nt: TGTGCCAGTAGTATTGGTCAGCGGAGCAATCAGCCCCAGCATTTT
d_call: -
clone_size: -
v_call: TRBV19
j_call: TRBJ1-5

cdr3_aa: CASSGQGVKAGANVLTF
cdr3_nt: TGTGCCAGCAGCGGACAGGGGGTTAAAGCTGGGGCCAACGTCCTGACTTTC
d_call: TRBD1
clone_size: -
v_call: TRBV7-3
j_call: TRBJ2-6

cdr3_aa: CASSHWVVAGTYEQYF
cdr3_nt: TGCGCCAGCAGCCACTGGGTGGTAGCGGGAACCTACGAGCAGTACTTC
d_call: TRBD2
clone_size: -
v_call: TRBV4-3
j_call: TRBJ2-7

cdr3_aa: CASSGGLPHEQFF
cdr3_nt: TGTGCCAGCAGTGGGGGACTTCCACATGAGCAGTTCTTC
d_call: -
clone_size: -
v_call: TRBV6-4
j_call: TRBJ2-1

cdr3_aa: CASSVGLGSYNEQFF
cdr3_nt: TGTGCCAGCAGCGTCGGACTAGGCAGCTACAATGAGCAGTTCTTC
d_call: TRBD2
clone_size: -
v_call: TRBV9
j_call: TRBJ2-1